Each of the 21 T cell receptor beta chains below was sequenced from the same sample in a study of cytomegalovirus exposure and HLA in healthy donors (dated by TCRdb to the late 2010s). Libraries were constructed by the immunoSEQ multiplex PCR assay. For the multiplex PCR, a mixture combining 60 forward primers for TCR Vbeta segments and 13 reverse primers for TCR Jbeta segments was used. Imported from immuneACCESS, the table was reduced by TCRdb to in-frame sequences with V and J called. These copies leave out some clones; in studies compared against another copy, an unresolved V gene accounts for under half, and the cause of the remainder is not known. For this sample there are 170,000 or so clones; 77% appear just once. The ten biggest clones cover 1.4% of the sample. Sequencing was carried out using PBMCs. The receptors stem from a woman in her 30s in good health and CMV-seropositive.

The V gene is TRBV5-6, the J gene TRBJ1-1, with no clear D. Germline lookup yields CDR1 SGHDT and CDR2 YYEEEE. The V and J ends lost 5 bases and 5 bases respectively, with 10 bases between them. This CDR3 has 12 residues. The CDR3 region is CASSWRGTEAFF. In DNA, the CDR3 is TGTGCCAGCAGTTGGCGCGGGACTGAAGCTTTCTTT.

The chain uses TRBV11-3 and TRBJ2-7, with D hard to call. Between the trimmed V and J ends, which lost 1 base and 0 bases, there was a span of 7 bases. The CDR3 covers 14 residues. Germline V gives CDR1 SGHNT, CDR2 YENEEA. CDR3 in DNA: TGTGCCAGCAGCTTAGTGGGCAGCTCCTACGAGCAGTACTTC. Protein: CASSLVGSSYEQYF.

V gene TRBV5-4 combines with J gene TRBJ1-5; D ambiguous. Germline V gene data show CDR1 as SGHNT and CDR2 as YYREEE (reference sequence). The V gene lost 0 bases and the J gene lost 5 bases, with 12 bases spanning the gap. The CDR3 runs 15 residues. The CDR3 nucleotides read TGTGCCAGCAGCTTGGGGTCGGGAGACGATCAGCCCCAGCATTTT. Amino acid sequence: CASSLGSGDDQPQHF.

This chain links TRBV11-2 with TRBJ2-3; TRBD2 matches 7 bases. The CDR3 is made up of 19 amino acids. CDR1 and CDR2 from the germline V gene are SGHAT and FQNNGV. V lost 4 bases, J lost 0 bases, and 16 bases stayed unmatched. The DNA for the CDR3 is TGTGCCAGCAGCTCAACGTTGAGCTTTAGCGGGTGGAGCACAGATACGCAGTATTTT. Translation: CASSSTLSFSGWSTDTQYF.

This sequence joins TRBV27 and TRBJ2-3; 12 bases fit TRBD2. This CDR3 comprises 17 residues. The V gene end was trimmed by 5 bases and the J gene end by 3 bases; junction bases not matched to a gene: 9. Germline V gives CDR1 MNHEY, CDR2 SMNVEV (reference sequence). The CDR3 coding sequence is TGTGCCAGCAGTCCCTACCTAGCGGGAGGGGGGACAGATACGCAGTATTTT. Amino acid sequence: CASSPYLAGGGTDTQYF.

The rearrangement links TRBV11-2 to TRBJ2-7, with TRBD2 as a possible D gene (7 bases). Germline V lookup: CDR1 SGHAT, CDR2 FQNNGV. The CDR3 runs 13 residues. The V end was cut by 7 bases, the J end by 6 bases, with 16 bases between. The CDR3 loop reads CASTLGGQLEQYF. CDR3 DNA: TGTGCCAGCACCCTGGGGGGGCAGCTCGAGCAGTACTTC. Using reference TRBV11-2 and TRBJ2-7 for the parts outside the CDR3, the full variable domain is EAGVAQSPRYKIIEKRQSVAFWCNPISGHATLYWYQQILGQGPKLLIQFQNNGVVDDSQLPKDRFSAERLKGVDSTLKIQPAKLEDSAVYLCASTLGGQLEQYFGPGTRLTVT.

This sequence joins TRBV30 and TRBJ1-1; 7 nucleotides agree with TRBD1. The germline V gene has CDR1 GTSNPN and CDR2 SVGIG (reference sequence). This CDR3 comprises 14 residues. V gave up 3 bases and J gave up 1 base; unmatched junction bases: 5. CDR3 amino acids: CAWRRDSRNTEAFF. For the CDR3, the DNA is TGTGCCTGGAGGAGGGACAGTAGGAACACTGAAGCTTTCTTT.

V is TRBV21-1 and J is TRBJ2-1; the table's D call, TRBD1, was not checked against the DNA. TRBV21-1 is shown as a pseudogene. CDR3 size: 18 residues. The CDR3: CASTPHSDRSSSYNEQFF. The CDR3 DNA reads TGTGCCAGCACCCCTCATTCGGACAGGTCAAGCTCCTACAATGAGCAGTTCTTC.

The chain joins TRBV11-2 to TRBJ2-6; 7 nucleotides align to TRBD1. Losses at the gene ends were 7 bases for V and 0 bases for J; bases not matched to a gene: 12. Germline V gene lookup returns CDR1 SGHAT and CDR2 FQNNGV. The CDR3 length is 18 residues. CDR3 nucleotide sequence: TGTGCCAGCACCAGATGGACAGGTCCGAACTCTGGGGCCAACGTCCTGACTTTC. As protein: CASTRWTGPNSGANVLTF.

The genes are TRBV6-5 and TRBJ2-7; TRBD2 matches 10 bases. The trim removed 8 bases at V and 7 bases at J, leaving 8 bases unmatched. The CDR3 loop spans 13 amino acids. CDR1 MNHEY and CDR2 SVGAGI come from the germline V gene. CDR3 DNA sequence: TGTGCCAGCGCGGGACTAGCGAGTCAGGAGCAGTACTTC. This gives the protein CASAGLASQEQYF.

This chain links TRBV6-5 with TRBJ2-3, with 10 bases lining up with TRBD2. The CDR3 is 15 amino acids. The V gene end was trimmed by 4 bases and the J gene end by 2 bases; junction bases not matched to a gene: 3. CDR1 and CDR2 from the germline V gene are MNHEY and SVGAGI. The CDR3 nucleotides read TGTGCCAGCAGTTCTAGCGGGAGTCCCACAGATACGCAGTATTTT. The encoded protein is CASSSSGSPTDTQYF.

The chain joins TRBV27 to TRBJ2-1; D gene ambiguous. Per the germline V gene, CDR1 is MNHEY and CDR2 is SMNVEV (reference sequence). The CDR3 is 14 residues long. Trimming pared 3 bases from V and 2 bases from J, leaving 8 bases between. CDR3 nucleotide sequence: TGTGCCAGCAGTTTCCCCGGAGCCTACAATGAGCAGTTCTTC. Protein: CASSFPGAYNEQFF.

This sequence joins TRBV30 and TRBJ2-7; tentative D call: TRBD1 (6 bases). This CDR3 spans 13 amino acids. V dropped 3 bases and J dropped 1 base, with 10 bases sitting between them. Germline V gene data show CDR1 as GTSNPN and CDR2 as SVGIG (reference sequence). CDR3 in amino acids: CAWSRDRSYEQYF. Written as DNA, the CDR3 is TGTGCCTGGAGCCGCGACAGGTCCTACGAGCAGTACTTC.

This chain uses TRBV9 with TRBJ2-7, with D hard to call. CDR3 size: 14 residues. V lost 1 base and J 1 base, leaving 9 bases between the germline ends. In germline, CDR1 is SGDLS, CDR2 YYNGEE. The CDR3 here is CASSVSVESYEQYF. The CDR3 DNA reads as TGTGCCAGCAGCGTAAGCGTAGAGTCCTACGAGCAGTACTTC.

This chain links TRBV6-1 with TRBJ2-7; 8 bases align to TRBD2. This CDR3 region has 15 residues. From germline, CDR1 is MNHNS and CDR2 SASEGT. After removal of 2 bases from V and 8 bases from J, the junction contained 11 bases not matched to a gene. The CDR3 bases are TGTGCCAGCAGTGAACCCAGCGGGAGCAAGGGGAAGCAGTACTTC. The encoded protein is CASSEPSGSKGKQYF.

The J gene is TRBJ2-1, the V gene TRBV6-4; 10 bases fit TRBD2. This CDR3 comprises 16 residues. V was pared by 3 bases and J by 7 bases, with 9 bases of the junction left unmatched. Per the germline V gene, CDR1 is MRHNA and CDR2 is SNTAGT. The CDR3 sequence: CASSEGSGLAFNEQFF. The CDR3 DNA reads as TGTGCCAGCAGTGAGGGGTCGGGACTAGCGTTTAATGAGCAGTTCTTC.

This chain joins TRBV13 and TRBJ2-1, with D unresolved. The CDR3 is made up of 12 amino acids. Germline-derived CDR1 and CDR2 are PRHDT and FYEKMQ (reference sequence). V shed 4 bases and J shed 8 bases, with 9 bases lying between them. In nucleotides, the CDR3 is TGTGCCAGCAGCTGGAAACGGGATGAGCAGTTCTTC. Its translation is CASSWKRDEQFF.

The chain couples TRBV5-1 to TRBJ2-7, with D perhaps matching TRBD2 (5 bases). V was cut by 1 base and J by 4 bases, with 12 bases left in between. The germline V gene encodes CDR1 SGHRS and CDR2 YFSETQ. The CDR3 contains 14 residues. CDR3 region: CASSLPEAEYEQYF. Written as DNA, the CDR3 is TGCGCCAGCAGCTTGCCCGAAGCGGAATACGAGCAGTACTTC.

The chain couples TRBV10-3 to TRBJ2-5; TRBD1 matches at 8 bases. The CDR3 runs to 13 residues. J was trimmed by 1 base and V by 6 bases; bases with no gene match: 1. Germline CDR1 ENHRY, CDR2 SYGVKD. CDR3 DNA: TGTGCCATCAGCGACAGGGGCCAAGAGACCCAGTACTTC. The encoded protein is CAISDRGQETQYF.

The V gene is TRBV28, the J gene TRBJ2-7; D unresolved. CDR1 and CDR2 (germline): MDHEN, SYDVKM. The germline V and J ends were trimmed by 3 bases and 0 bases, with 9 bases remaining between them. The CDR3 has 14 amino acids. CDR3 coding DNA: TGTGCCAGCAGTTTCCTCGCGAGCTCCTACGAGCAGTACTTC. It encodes CASSFLASSYEQYF.

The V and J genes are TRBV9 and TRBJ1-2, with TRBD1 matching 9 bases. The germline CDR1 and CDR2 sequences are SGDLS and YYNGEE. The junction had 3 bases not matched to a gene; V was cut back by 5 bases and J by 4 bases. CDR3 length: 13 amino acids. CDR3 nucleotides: TGTGCCAGCAGACAGGGGGCAGGCTATGGCTACACCTTC. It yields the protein CASRQGAGYGYTF.